The clone carrying this T cell receptor (beta chain) was recorded a few times. Its specificity is unknown. Study-wide findings and caveats: Greatest tumor Treg TCR overlap was with tumor naive CD4+ cells. Larger-cohort validation covered only one TCR beta V-J rearrangement. Tumor memory CD4+ T cell TCR gene usage clustered with blood and lymph node memory CD4+ cells and lymph node naive CD4+ cells.

The ends were cut back, 11 bases at V and 0 bases at J, with 11 bases in the middle. The CDR3 runs to 13 residues. The germline V gene has CDR1 MNHNS and CDR2 SASEGT. Semi-nested PCR with Nested Universal Primer A followed constant-region reverse priming of full-length variable regions. TCRdb re-called the 5' RACE reads with MiXCR, one entry per CDR3 protein. The sample has some 30,000 distinct CDR3 sequences, about a quarter seen once; the top ten hold about 3.7%. The sequence was obtained from a female donor with breast cancer. The chain carries TRBV6-1 and TRBJ2-4; D is ambiguous. Sequenced input: naive CD4+ T cells sorted from a lymph node. Subset in this sample: naive CD4+ T cells, CD4+CD45RA+CD25-. The CDR3 loop reads CAPIQLAKNIQYF. The CDR3 coding sequence is TGTGCCCCAATCCAGCTAGCCAAAAACATTCAGTACTTC.